This T cell receptor beta chain was sequenced during a study of response to subunit inactivated influenza vaccine. Study-wide findings and caveats: A suggestion made by the authors is that each seasonal influenza vaccination recruits few new T cells.

V was cut by 4 bases and J by 4 bases, with 14 bases left in between. The CDR3 runs to 14 residues. The germline V gene encodes CDR1 SGHRS and CDR2 YFSETQ. Each CDR3 protein gets one entry after TCRdb re-called the RT-PCR reads with MiXCR. Among under 950,000 distinct CDR3 sequences, around 20% were seen once, and the ten largest hold around 9.6%. Of note for this clonotype: Its antigen remains unidentified.

This receptor was obtained from a man aged 45-65 years who received an inactivated influenza vaccine. Sequencing was performed on PBMCs from blood, taken 4 to 6 days after vaccination. This sequence joins TRBV5-1 and TRBJ1-2, with a possible D match to TRBD1 (5 bases). The CDR3 DNA sequence: TGCGCCAGCAGCCCGGGGGGGGTAGCCTATGGCTACACCTTC. It is translated as CASSPGGVAYGYTF.